This TCR beta chain was identified in a study of blood T cell repertoires in COVID-19. Looking at the study overall: Sites across the United States, Italy and Spain contributed samples from acute and convalescent COVID-19.

The CDR3 length is 16 residues. The V gene's germline CDR1 is SGHRS and CDR2 YFSETQ. The J segment lost 5 bases and the V segment lost 0 bases, leaving 6 bases of the junction unmatched. Per the original data handling: Estimation of nucleated cell counts was performed using reference gene primer amplification. The protocol was immunoSEQ multiplex PCR, while the TCRdb copy is restricted to in-frame clones and leaves out a portion. The D gene and trimming were derived from the DNA, and the V and J assignments and clone size from that table. This table holds approximately 240,000 clones, approximately 80% found once.

This TCR was sampled from a woman aged 40 to 49 who had recovered from COVID-19. This chain uses TRBV5-1 with TRBJ2-1; 9 bases line up with TRBD1. Source material: peripheral blood. The CDR3 nucleotides read TGCGCCAGCAGCTTGGGTGGGACAGGGTATGACAATGAGCAGTTCTTC. Residues: CASSLGGTGYDNEQFF. Looking up the rest from reference TRBV5-1 and TRBJ2-1 gives the full variable domain: KAGVTQTPRYLIKTRGQQVTLSCSPISGHRSVSWYQQTPGQGLQFLFEYFSETQRNKGNFPGRFSGRQFSNSRSEMNVSTLELGDSALYLCASSLGGTGYDNEQFFGPGTRLTVL.